These T cell receptor beta chains were read from a single sample in a study of blood T cell repertoires in COVID-19. Profiled with immunoSEQ multiplex PCR; TCRdb holds only in-frame clones, not every one. The sample holds approximately 98,000 clones; about four fifths are singletons and the top ten take more than 15%. Sequenced sample: peripheral blood. These receptor sequences come from an older man with acute or convalescent COVID-19. CDR3s leave out the opening cysteine and the closing phenylalanine or tryptophan. The listing skips clone size in some rows; elsewhere it reads once, few, many or a size class.

clone_size: .
v_call: TRBV10-3
cdr3_aa: AISEGGEQY

clone_size: .
v_call: TRBV9
cdr3_aa: ASSVQGDKYGYT

clone_size: .
v_call: TRBV28
cdr3_aa: ASSSLGGSLNYGYT

clone_size: .
v_call: TRBV19
cdr3_aa: ASKDRGYNEQF

clone_size: .
v_call: TRBV5-4
cdr3_aa: ASSLQGSSYEQY

clone_size: .
v_call: TRBV11-2
cdr3_aa: ASSLDRQREAF

clone_size: once
v_call: TRBV11-2
cdr3_aa: ASSLQRGGEKLF

clone_size: once
v_call: TRBV11-3
cdr3_aa: ASSLGGNTGELF

clone_size: once
v_call: TRBV2
cdr3_aa: ASRLSGGVSDTQY

clone_size: .
v_call: TRBV19
cdr3_aa: ASSPLGTSGTYEQY

clone_size: .
v_call: TRBV5-1
cdr3_aa: ASSLGDSIQY

clone_size: .
v_call: TRBV6-2/TRBV6-3
cdr3_aa: ASSRPGTGDNSPLH

clone_size: .
v_call: TRBV9
cdr3_aa: ASSSRTGGFSEAF

clone_size: .
v_call: TRBV3-1/TRBV3-2
cdr3_aa: ASSQEGVGYNEQF

clone_size: .
v_call: TRBV9
cdr3_aa: ASSVGAGDYGYT

clone_size: .
v_call: TRBV3-1/TRBV3-2
cdr3_aa: ASSGQTPEAF

clone_size: few
v_call: TRBV27
cdr3_aa: ASRLRPTGEAF

clone_size: .
v_call: TRBV7-8
cdr3_aa: ASSFPLVSGESYNEQF

clone_size: .
v_call: TRBV6-5
cdr3_aa: ASSLTSSPHTDTQY

clone_size: .
v_call: TRBV11-2
cdr3_aa: ASSYFGSPGELF

clone_size: .
v_call: TRBV19
cdr3_aa: ASSIELAPLNTGELF

clone_size: .
v_call: TRBV19
cdr3_aa: ASSPLTGPSGTEAF

clone_size: .
v_call: TRBV29-1
cdr3_aa: SVDSSGGEANYGYT

clone_size: .
v_call: TRBV24-1
cdr3_aa: ATSDSLRQGGGNEQY

clone_size: many
v_call: TRBV28
cdr3_aa: ASSFGQPYEQY

clone_size: .
v_call: TRBV6-6
cdr3_aa: ASSLDRGPGQPQH

clone_size: .
v_call: TRBV29-1
cdr3_aa: SVGDRGQGEQY

clone_size: .
v_call: TRBV5-1
cdr3_aa: ASSPETSGGEQF

clone_size: .
v_call: TRBV11-2
cdr3_aa: ASSFFGTGVYTGELF

clone_size: .
v_call: TRBV12-2
cdr3_aa: ASRLAGKDRGTYEQY

clone_size: .
v_call: TRBV9
cdr3_aa: ASSVRNGASGANVLT

clone_size: .
v_call: TRBV5-1
cdr3_aa: ASSLGVVAEAF